This T cell receptor beta chain was documented in a study of cytomegalovirus exposure and HLA in healthy donors. PCR was performed using 60 Vbeta and 13 Jbeta primers. The protocol was immunoSEQ multiplex PCR, while the TCRdb copy is restricted to in-frame clones and leaves out a portion. The sample yields 100,000 to 150,000 clones, approximately 76% seen once. Concerning this clone itself: What it binds is not known.

Regarding the study as a whole: Follow-up analysis later connected one missense variant in DCLRE1C with trimming of TCR beta V- and J-genes.

The V and J ends lost 1 base and 7 bases respectively, with 16 bases between them. The CDR3 sequence is 16 residues long. The germline gives CDR1 LNHDA, CDR2 SQIVND (reference sequence). The sequenced material came from PBMCs. The sequence derives from a man in his forties or fifties in good health and CMV-seropositive. This chain uses TRBV19 with TRBJ2-2; a possible D gene is TRBD1 (6 bases). The CDR3 is CASSIGLQGWSGELFF. In DNA, the CDR3 is TGTGCCAGTAGTATAGGCCTACAGGGTTGGAGCGGGGAGCTGTTTTTT.